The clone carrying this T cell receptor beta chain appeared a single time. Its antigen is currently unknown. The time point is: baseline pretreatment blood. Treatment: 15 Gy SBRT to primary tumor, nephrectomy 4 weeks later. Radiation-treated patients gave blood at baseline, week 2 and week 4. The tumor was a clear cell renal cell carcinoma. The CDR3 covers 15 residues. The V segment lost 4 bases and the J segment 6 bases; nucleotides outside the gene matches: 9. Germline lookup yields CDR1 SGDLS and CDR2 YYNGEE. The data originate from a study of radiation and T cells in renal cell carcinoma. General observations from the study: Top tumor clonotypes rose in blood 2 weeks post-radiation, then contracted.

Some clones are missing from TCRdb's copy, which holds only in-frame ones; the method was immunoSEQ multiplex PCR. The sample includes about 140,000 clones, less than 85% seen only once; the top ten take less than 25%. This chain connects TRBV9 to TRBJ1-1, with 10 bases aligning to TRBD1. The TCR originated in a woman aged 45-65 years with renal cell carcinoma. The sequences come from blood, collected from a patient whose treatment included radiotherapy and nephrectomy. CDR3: CASSPSTGGNAEAFF. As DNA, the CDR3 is TGTGCCAGCAGCCCCTCGACAGGGGGCAACGCTGAAGCTTTCTTT.